Sequencing of this TCR beta chain was carried out in a study of shared clonotypes between healthy human individuals. In the study overall: A couple of women and three men aged 18 to 49 made up the donors.

As for this clone: Its antigen is not known.

Study-wide findings and caveats: The generation probabilities recorded for non-shared clonotypes fell below those of clonotypes shared by all four donors.

The CDR3 totals 13 residues. Per germline, CDR1 MNHNS and CDR2 SASEGT. Between the trimmed V and J ends, which lost 5 bases and 8 bases, there was a span of 12 bases. Repertoires were generated with immunoSEQ multiplex PCR, while TCRdb's copy carries only in-frame clones and drops some. The sample consists of approximately 1.5 million clones, about 98.5% of them appearing once. The clonotype was recovered from a man aged 25 to 40 in good health. Sequenced input: naive CD4+ T cells sorted from blood. Stated subset: CD45RA+ positively selected. V and J are TRBV6-1 and TRBJ2-2, with unresolved D. This CDR3 is CASSSLGSGELFF. In DNA form, the CDR3 reads TGTGCCAGCAGTTCCTTAGGGTCGGGGGAGCTGTTTTTT.